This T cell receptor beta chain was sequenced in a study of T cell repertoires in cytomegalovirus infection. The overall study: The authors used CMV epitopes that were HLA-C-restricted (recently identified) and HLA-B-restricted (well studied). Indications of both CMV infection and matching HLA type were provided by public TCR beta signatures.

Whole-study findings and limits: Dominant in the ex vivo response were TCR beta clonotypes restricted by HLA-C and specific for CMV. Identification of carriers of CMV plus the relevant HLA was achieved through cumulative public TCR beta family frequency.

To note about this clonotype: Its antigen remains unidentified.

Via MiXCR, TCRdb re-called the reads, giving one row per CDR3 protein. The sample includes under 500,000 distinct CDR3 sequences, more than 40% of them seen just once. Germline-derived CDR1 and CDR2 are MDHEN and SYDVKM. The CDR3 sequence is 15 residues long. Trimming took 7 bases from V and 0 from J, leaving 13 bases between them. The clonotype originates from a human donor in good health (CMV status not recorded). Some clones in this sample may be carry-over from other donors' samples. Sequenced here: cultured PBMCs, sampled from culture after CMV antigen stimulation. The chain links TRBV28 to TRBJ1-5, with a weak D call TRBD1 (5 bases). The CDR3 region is CASIPYRGSNQPQHF. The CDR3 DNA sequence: TGTGCCAGCATCCCCTATAGGGGTAGCAATCAGCCCCAGCATTTT.